These 26 T cell receptor beta chains share one sample of origin, sequenced in a study of beta chain features in type 1 diabetes. Every isolated RNA sample was fully reverse transcribed, so sequencing captured expressed TCRB transcripts. Method: immunoSEQ multiplex PCR; TCRdb's copy keeps in-frame clones and lacks some. The table lists under 250,000 clones, less than 15% of them singletons, with roughly 0.024% in the top ten. The sequenced sample was naive CD4+ T cells from blood. The receptor source for this set is a woman aged 40 to 50 in good health.

The chain links TRBV5-1 to TRBJ2-2, with D possibly being TRBD1 (5 bases). The CDR3 extends over 15 amino acids. Trimming pared 1 base from V and 1 base from J, leaving 8 bases between. Germline CDR1 is SGHRS and CDR2 is YFSETQ. Here the CDR3 DNA reads TGCGCCAGCAGCTTGAGGCAGGGGAACACCGGGGAGCTGTTTTTT. This sequence encodes CASSLRQGNTGELFF.

The chain carries TRBV6-6 and TRBJ2-7, with D hard to call. Per the germline V gene, CDR1 is MNHNY and CDR2 is SVGAGI (reference sequence). Trimming pared 2 bases from V and 3 bases from J, leaving 14 bases between. The CDR3 sequence is 15 residues long. The CDR3 reads CASSYQSNPFYEQYF. The CDR3 nucleotides are TGTGCCAGCAGTTACCAAAGCAACCCATTCTACGAGCAGTACTTC.

This clone occurred a few times. The chain has TRBV5-1 and TRBJ2-1; 9 nucleotides agree with TRBD1. The CDR3 is 13 residues long. V shed 5 bases, J shed 9 bases, and the junction held 6 bases outside the gene matches. Germline CDR1 and CDR2: SGHRS and YFSETQ. CDR3 amino acids: CASSSGQGVEQFF. Here the CDR3 DNA reads TGCGCCAGCAGTTCGGGACAGGGCGTTGAGCAGTTCTTC.

The chain carries TRBV10-3 and TRBJ1-4; TRBD1 might be the D (6 bases). Germline V gene lookup returns CDR1 ENHRY and CDR2 SYGVKD. The V end was cut by 11 bases, the J end by 6 bases, with 19 bases between. There are 14 residues in the CDR3. CDR3 sequence (DNA): TGTGCCTCGTCCCGGGACACCACGGATGAAAAACTGTTTTTT. Amino acids: CASSRDTTDEKLFF.

This clone has more than one count but fewer than ten. The chain employs TRBV27 and TRBJ1-6; D is undetermined. Deletions cut 3 bases from V and 5 bases from J, with 17 bases between. Germline V gives CDR1 MNHEY, CDR2 SMNVEV (reference sequence). The CDR3 runs 17 residues. CDR3 sequence (DNA): TGTGCCAGCAGTTTTTTTGTTTCGGCGGATAATAATTCACCCCTCCACTTT. Translated: CASSFFVSADNNSPLHF.

This chain joins TRBV9 and TRBJ2-3; weak D call: TRBD2 (5 bases). CDR1 and CDR2 from the germline V gene are SGDLS and YYNGEE. This CDR3 has 16 amino acids. Trimming pared 0 bases from V and 1 base from J, leaving 12 bases between. Here the CDR3 DNA reads TGTGCCAGCAGCGTAGGAGGGAACCGGGGCACAGATACGCAGTATTTT. Amino acids: CASSVGGNRGTDTQYF.

This clone was found a few times. This rearrangement joins TRBV15 to TRBJ1-4; TRBD1 matches 7 bases. The ends lost 3 bases at V and 5 bases at J; junction bases unmatched: 9. The CDR3 consists of 16 residues. The germline V gene has CDR1 LNHNV and CDR2 YYDKDF (reference sequence). The CDR3 loop is CATSSHRGNENEKLFF. In nucleotides, the CDR3 is TGTGCCACCAGCAGTCACAGGGGAAATGAAAATGAAAAACTGTTTTTT.

This clone has just a few counts. This chain uses TRBV9 with TRBJ2-2; a possible D gene is TRBD1 (5 bases). CDR1 and CDR2 (germline): SGDLS, YYNGEE. The CDR3 extends over 14 amino acids. Trimming left V 5 bases short and J 5 bases short, with 13 bases between. The CDR3 region has the DNA TGTGCCAGCAGAGGACATGAAGGGACCGGGGAGCTGTTTTTT. Translating gives CASRGHEGTGELFF.

This clone was counted between two and nine times. The chain has TRBV5-1 and TRBJ2-2; D not certain. The germline gives CDR1 SGHRS, CDR2 YFSETQ. V gave up 6 bases and J gave up 7 bases, with 16 bases separating them. This CDR3 is 14 amino acids long. CDR3 sequence (DNA): TGCGCCAGCACCATTTGGCTAGGCGACGGGGAGCTGTTTTTT. It specifies CASTIWLGDGELFF.

The V gene is TRBV4-2, the J gene TRBJ2-5, with 10 nucleotides matching TRBD1. Germline CDR1 is LGHNA and CDR2 is YNFKEQ. The CDR3 spans 19 residues. The J segment lost 1 base and the V segment lost 1 base, leaving 12 bases of the junction unmatched. CDR3 sequence reads: CASSQGWGGTGVGQETQYF. Here the CDR3 DNA reads TGTGCCAGCAGCCAAGGGTGGGGAGGGACAGGGGTAGGCCAAGAGACCCAGTACTTC.

This clone was counted between two and nine times. The rearrangement joins TRBV4-3 to TRBJ1-2, with D perhaps matching TRBD1 (6 bases). This CDR3 comprises 17 residues. The V gene lost 0 bases and the J gene lost 8 bases, with 22 bases spanning the gap. In germline, CDR1 is LGHNA, CDR2 YSLEER. CDR3 bases: TGCGCCAGCAGCCAAGATCTTTTGACAGGACCTAGGGGGGGCTACACCTTC. It is translated as CASSQDLLTGPRGGYTF.

This clone came up a few times. The chain recombines TRBV5-5 with TRBJ2-7; 7 bases map to TRBD1. J was trimmed by 0 bases and V by 5 bases; bases with no gene match: 8. Germline V gene data show CDR1 as SGHKS and CDR2 as YYEKEE (reference sequence). This CDR3 has 15 residues. Here the CDR3 DNA reads TGTGCCAGCAGAAACAGGGGACAACCCTCCTACGAGCAGTACTTC. Its protein is CASRNRGQPSYEQYF.

This clone has only one observation. The V and J genes are TRBV12-5 and TRBJ1-6; D might be TRBD1 (6 bases). Between the trimmed V and J ends, which lost 5 bases and 0 bases, there was a span of 23 bases. Germline CDR1 and CDR2: LGHNT and FRNRAP. The length of the CDR3 is 20 residues. CDR3 nucleotide sequence: TGTGCTAGTGGTCCCTATTCTACAGGGACACGTTACTCCTATAATTCACCCCTCCACTTT. Protein product: CASGPYSTGTRYSYNSPLHF.

A few counts support this clone. The rearrangement links TRBV2 to TRBJ2-2; possibly TRBD2 for D (6 bases). CDR1 and CDR2 from the germline V gene are SNHLY and FYNNEI. V was pared by 7 bases and J by 5 bases, with 14 bases between. This CDR3 has 14 amino acids. The CDR3 region has the DNA TGTGCCAGCATCGATAGGAGGGGAACCGGGGAGCTGTTTTTT. Encoded protein: CASIDRRGTGELFF.

DNA of the CDR3: TGTGCCAGCCCAACGCCCCAGGGGGCGCCTGGTGTCTTC. Its translation is CASPTPQGAPGVF. The rearrangement links TRBV21-1 to TRBJ1-2; TRBD1, the table's D call, lacks a check against the DNA. TRBV21-1 counts as a pseudogene. This CDR3 comprises 13 residues.

This clone was observed a handful of times. V and J are TRBV20-1 and TRBJ2-1, with a weak D call TRBD2 (5 bases). This CDR3 comprises 11 residues. Looked up from germline, CDR1 is DFQATT and CDR2 is SNEGSKA (reference sequence). The V end lost 3 bases, the J end lost 8 bases, and 8 bases lay between the germline ends. In DNA form, the CDR3 reads TGCAGTGCTAGGAGGGCGGATGAGCAGTTCTTC. Its protein is CSARRADEQFF.

This clone was picked up a small number of times. The chain carries TRBV5-4 and TRBJ2-7, with D perhaps matching TRBD2 (6 bases). The V end lost 4 bases, the J end lost 3 bases, and 11 bases lay between the germline ends. The CDR3 loop spans 13 amino acids. Germline V gene lookup returns CDR1 SGHNT and CDR2 YYREEE (reference sequence). As DNA, the CDR3 is TGTGCCAGCAGCCAGTCGGGGGACTACGAGCAGTACTTC. Translated: CASSQSGDYEQYF.

The gene calls are TRBV6-4 and TRBJ2-3; 14 bases are shared with TRBD2. This CDR3 is built from 15 residues. Trimming removed 2 bases from V and 6 bases from J; junction bases left unmatched: 1. The germline CDR1 and CDR2 sequences are MRHNA and SNTAGT. CDR3 sequence reads: CASSDRTSGGDTQYF. DNA of the CDR3: TGTGCCAGCAGTGACCGGACTAGCGGGGGGGATACGCAGTATTTT.

The chain's CDR3 is CASSISGSATGEQYF. CDR3 DNA sequence: TGTGCCAGCAGCATCTCGGGTTCGGCTACGGGCGAGCAGTACTTC. The chain uses TRBV7-6 and TRBJ2-7; D gene uncertain. CDR1 and CDR2 from the germline V gene are SGHVS and FNYEAQ. Trimming removed 5 bases from V and 6 bases from J, with 20 bases in between. The CDR3 totals 15 residues.

The chain carries TRBV5-4 and TRBJ1-6; perhaps TRBD1 as D (5 bases). The CDR3 contains 18 residues. In germline, CDR1 is SGHNT, CDR2 YYREEE (reference sequence). With 0 bases removed from V and 9 bases from J, the gap between germline ends came to 22 bases. Here the CDR3 reads CASSLVGPPGGTGSPLHF. Here the CDR3 DNA reads TGTGCCAGCAGCTTGGTTGGGCCCCCGGGGGGGACGGGTTCACCCCTCCACTTT. The full variable domain, completed using reference TRBV5-4 and TRBJ1-6, is ETGVTQSPTHLIKTRGQQVTLRCSSQSGHNTVSWYQQALGQGPQFIFQYYREEENGRGNFPPRFSGLQFPNYSSELNVNALELDDSALYLCASSLVGPPGGTGSPLHFGNGTRLTVT.

The chain joins TRBV19 to TRBJ1-5; 9 positions agree with TRBD1. The CDR3 has 15 amino acids. J lost 2 bases, V lost 10 bases, and 9 bases had no gene match. Looked up from germline, CDR1 is LNHDA and CDR2 is SQIVND (reference sequence). The CDR3 nucleotides read TGTGCCAAACTACAGGGGGCTGGTGGCAATCAGCCCCAGCATTTT. It yields the protein CAKLQGAGGNQPQHF.

This clone was seen just once. V is TRBV18 and J is TRBJ2-2; D is uncertain. The length of the CDR3 is 14 residues. V lost 2 bases to trimming and J lost 0 bases, with 4 bases between them. The V gene's germline CDR1 is KGHSH and CDR2 LQKENI. The CDR3 protein is CASSPSANTGELFF. The CDR3 nucleotides read TGTGCCAGCTCACCATCGGCGAACACCGGGGAGCTGTTTTTT.

This clone was counted a few times. The rearrangement uses TRBV14 and TRBJ1-1; tentatively, D is TRBD1 (6 bases). Germline CDR1 reads SGHDN; CDR2 reads FVKESK. The CDR3 has 15 amino acids. The ends were cut back, 6 bases at V and 4 bases at J, with 18 bases in the middle. The CDR3 loop is CASSVRTGRATEAFF. CDR3 bases: TGTGCCAGCAGTGTCAGAACAGGGAGGGCCACTGAAGCTTTCTTT.

This clone was counted between two and nine times. This chain joins TRBV2 and TRBJ2-3; 7 bases align to TRBD2. V shed 10 bases, J shed 5 bases, and the junction held 15 bases outside the gene matches. Looked up from germline, CDR1 is SNHLY and CDR2 is FYNNEI. The CDR3 length is 15 residues. The CDR3 region is CAIPSGLVGGDTQYF. The CDR3, as DNA: TGTGCCATCCCGTCCGGACTAGTAGGAGGAGATACGCAGTATTTT.

V is TRBV5-1 and J is TRBJ2-5; a weak D match, TRBD2 (5 bases). V was pared by 4 bases and J by 9 bases, with 16 bases between. The CDR3 is made up of 13 amino acids. Germline assignment: CDR1 SGHRS and CDR2 YFSETQ. The CDR3 DNA follows: TGCGCCAGCAGCCAAGACACCTCCGGGGCCCAGTACTTC. It encodes CASSQDTSGAQYF.

The CDR3 reads CASSEPTSGGTDTQYF. DNA of the CDR3: TGTGCCAGCAGTGAACCGACTAGCGGGGGTACAGATACGCAGTATTTT. The V gene is TRBV25-1, the J gene TRBJ2-3, with 12 bases fitting TRBD2. The CDR3 is 16 residues long. Losses at the gene ends were 2 bases for V and 3 bases for J; bases not matched to a gene: 3. Germline V gene data show CDR1 as MGHDK and CDR2 as SYGVNS.